A single sample is the source of the 27 T cell receptor beta chains below, sequenced in a study of T-cell reconstitution after alpha-beta-depleted transplantation in children. Unique molecular identifiers were incorporated into the prepared TCRbeta library. One entry per CDR3 protein, called by TCRdb with MiXCR from the PCR reads. The profile shows around 530,000 distinct CDR3 sequences, approximately 32% of them singletons. Specimen: PBMCs from the stem cell graft donor, collected from the stem cell graft. These receptors originate from a human donor who donated a stem cell graft to a child with aplastic anemia.

The gene calls are TRBV11-2 and TRBJ2-5; 9 positions match TRBD2. CDR3 length: 16 residues. The ends lost 2 bases at V and 1 base at J; junction bases unmatched: 5. In germline, CDR1 is SGHAT, CDR2 FQNNGV. As DNA, the CDR3 is TGTGCCAGCAGCTTAACCACTAGCGGGCTCCAAGAGACCCAGTACTTC. This translates into CASSLTTSGLQETQYF.

The V gene is TRBV5-4, the J gene TRBJ2-1; D is possibly TRBD2 (6 bases). The CDR3 sequence is 17 residues long. V gave up 0 bases and J gave up 1 base, with 14 bases separating them. CDR1 and CDR2 (germline): SGHNT, YYREEE (reference sequence). This CDR3 reads CASSLATLATSYNEQFF. The CDR3 bases are TGTGCCAGCAGCTTGGCAACACTAGCTACTTCCTACAATGAGCAGTTCTTC. The full variable domain, completed using reference TRBV5-4 and TRBJ2-1, is ETGVTQSPTHLIKTRGQQVTLRCSSQSGHNTVSWYQQALGQGPQFIFQYYREEENGRGNFPPRFSGLQFPNYSSELNVNALELDDSALYLCASSLATLATSYNEQFFGPGTRLTVL.

V and J are TRBV5-1 and TRBJ1-1; possible D gene TRBD1, 6 bases. Germline V gene sequence: CDR1 SGHRS, CDR2 YFSETQ. This CDR3 has 15 residues. Trimming shortened V by 0 bases and J by 1 base, and 10 bases separated the two germline ends. CDR3 coding DNA: TGCGCCAGCAGCTTGGGGACAGCGGGGAACACTGAAGCTTTCTTT. Its translation is CASSLGTAGNTEAFF. The entire variable domain, with the rest obtained from reference TRBV5-1 and TRBJ1-1, is as follows: KAGVTQTPRYLIKTRGQQVTLSCSPISGHRSVSWYQQTPGQGLQFLFEYFSETQRNKGNFPGRFSGRQFSNSRSEMNVSTLELGDSALYLCASSLGTAGNTEAFFGQGTRLTVV.

The V call is TRBV29-1, the J call TRBJ1-1, with D hard to call. Deletions cut 4 bases from V and 0 bases from J, with 9 bases between. Germline assignment: CDR1 SQVTM and CDR2 ANQGSEA. The CDR3 runs to 13 residues. This CDR3 reads CSVAHTMNTEAFF. The CDR3 DNA is TGCAGCGTTGCGCATACCATGAACACTGAAGCTTTCTTT.

The chain links TRBV18 to TRBJ2-5; 8 bases line up with TRBD2. The germline V gene encodes CDR1 KGHSH and CDR2 LQKENI. Trimming at V came to 1 base and at J to 5 bases, leaving 12 bases not matched to a gene. This CDR3 spans 17 amino acids. CDR3 coding DNA: TGTGCCAGCTCACCACTTTCGCAACGGGAGGGTTTGGAGACCCAGTACTTC. As protein: CASSPLSQREGLETQYF. Full variable domain (missing parts from reference TRBV18 and TRBJ2-5): NAGVMQNPRHLVRRRGQEARLRCSPMKGHSHVYWYRQLPEEGLKFMVYLQKENIIDESGMPKERFSAEFPKEGPSILRIQQVVRGDSAAYFCASSPLSQREGLETQYFGPGTRLLVL.

V usage is TRBV20-1 and J usage is TRBJ2-2; 10 bases match TRBD2. Germline CDR1 DFQATT, CDR2 SNEGSKA (reference sequence). This CDR3 has 16 residues. V shed 1 base and J 5 bases; nucleotides not matched to a gene: 7. The CDR3 spells CSARVPSGSITGELFF. The CDR3 DNA reads as TGCAGTGCTAGAGTTCCTAGCGGGAGTATAACCGGGGAGCTGTTTTTT.

This clonotype was observed a few times. The V and J genes are TRBV12-3 or TRBV12-4 and TRBJ2-1, with TRBD2 identical over 8 bases. This CDR3 contains 17 residues. With V trimmed by 8 bases and J by 0 bases, 12 bases remained unmatched. The CDR3 DNA follows: TGTGCCAGCCGAACGGGCTTAGCGGGGAGCTCCTACAATGAGCAGTTCTTC. Translated, it gives CASRTGLAGSSYNEQFF.

This clonotype was seen a handful of times. This chain connects TRBV6-2 or TRBV6-3 to TRBJ2-5; D may be TRBD2 (7 bases). V lost 6 bases and J 5 bases, leaving 13 bases between the germline ends. The CDR3 is 13 residues long. CDR1 is MNHEY and CDR2 is SVGEGT in the germline V gene. CDR3 sequence: CASRPRGRETQYF. CDR3 in DNA: TGTGCCAGCAGGCCGCGGGGGCGGGAGACCCAGTACTTC.

CDR3 residues: CASSFGVAQDTQYF. The CDR3 DNA reads TGTGCCAGCAGTTTTGGGGTAGCGCAAGATACGCAGTATTTT. This sequence joins TRBV28 and TRBJ2-3; D is possibly TRBD2 (5 bases). V was pared by 3 bases and J by 5 bases, with 12 bases between. Per germline, CDR1 MDHEN and CDR2 SYDVKM. The CDR3 loop spans 14 amino acids. The whole variable domain, filled in from reference TRBV28 and TRBJ2-3, reads DVKVTQSSRYLVKRTGEKVFLECVQDMDHENMFWYRQDPGLGLRLIYFSYDVKMKEKGDIPEGYSVSREKKERFSLILESASTNQTSMYLCASSFGVAQDTQYFGPGTRLTVL.

The chain links TRBV7-2 to TRBJ2-7, with a possible D match to TRBD2 (6 bases). The V and J ends lost 5 bases and 1 base respectively, with 12 bases between them. Germline-derived CDR1 and CDR2 are SGHTA and FQGNSA. The CDR3 length is 14 residues. The CDR3 reads CASSPSGLSYEQYV. In DNA, the CDR3 is TGTGCCAGCAGCCCCAGCGGGCTATCCTACGAGCAGTACGTC.

This clonotype was seen once. The rearrangement links TRBV27 to TRBJ2-5; tentatively, D is TRBD1 or TRBD2 (5 bases each). Trimming removed 5 bases at V and 0 bases at J, with 16 bases between. The CDR3 is made up of 16 amino acids. The V gene's germline CDR1 is MNHEY and CDR2 SMNVEV (reference sequence). The CDR3 is CASSPQGWGNQETQYF. For the CDR3, the DNA is TGTGCCAGCAGTCCCCAAGGATGGGGGAACCAAGAGACCCAGTACTTC.

This chain uses TRBV6-1 with TRBJ2-5, with D tentatively TRBD2 (5 bases). The CDR3 runs 13 residues. From germline, CDR1 is MNHNS and CDR2 SASEGT. V was clipped by 4 bases and J by 2 bases, with 8 bases between them. CDR3 amino acids: CASSAREQETQYF. The CDR3 DNA follows: TGTGCCAGCAGTGCACGGGAACAAGAGACCCAGTACTTC.

This clonotype was seen more than once but under ten times. The chain recombines TRBV6-1 with TRBJ1-5; 7 positions agree with TRBD1. Looked up from germline, CDR1 is MNHNS and CDR2 is SASEGT. The CDR3 totals 15 residues. The junction had 5 bases not matched to a gene; V was cut back by 6 bases and J by 0 bases. In DNA form, the CDR3 reads TGTGCCAGCAGAATGGGACAGAGTAGCAATCAGCCCCAGCATTTT. Its protein product is CASRMGQSSNQPQHF.

The rearrangement uses TRBV15 and TRBJ2-4, with D unresolved. Germline V lookup: CDR1 LNHNV, CDR2 YYDKDF (reference sequence). V lost 6 bases and J 7 bases, leaving 7 bases between the germline ends. The CDR3 runs 11 residues. The CDR3 bases are TGTGCCACCAGAGAGTTGAACATTCAGTACTTC. This encodes CATRELNIQYF.

The CDR3 DNA reads TGCGCCAGCAGCCAAGATGGCAGGGGGGGGGCAGATACGCAGTATTTT. It is translated as CASSQDGRGGADTQYF. The rearrangement uses TRBV4-3 and TRBJ2-3; D possibly matches TRBD1 or TRBD2 (7 bases each). The V gene lost 0 bases and the J gene lost 4 bases, with 14 bases spanning the gap. The CDR3 is 16 residues long. The germline V gene has CDR1 LGHNA and CDR2 YSLEER.

This clonotype turned up a few times. V and J are TRBV5-3 and TRBJ2-3; D may be TRBD1 or TRBD2 (6 bases each). TRBV5-3 is an ORF; its function is uncertain. Between the trimmed V and J ends, which lost 0 bases and 7 bases, there was a span of 24 bases. The CDR3 extends over 18 amino acids. CDR3: CARSLEGGSLGRYNTQYF. The CDR3, as DNA: TGTGCCAGAAGCTTGGAGGGGGGCTCACTCGGACGATATAATACGCAGTATTTT.

The chain links TRBV12-3 or TRBV12-4 to TRBJ1-4, with D possibly matching TRBD1 (6 bases). The germline V and J ends were trimmed by 7 bases and 7 bases, with 16 bases remaining between them. CDR3 length: 14 residues. CDR3 residues: CASTLGGGGEKLFF. Written as DNA, the CDR3 is TGTGCCAGCACCTTGGGGGGAGGGGGTGAAAAACTGTTTTTT.

This chain joins TRBV6-2 or TRBV6-3 and TRBJ2-1; TRBD2 might be the D (5 bases). The germline gives CDR1 MNHEY, CDR2 SVGEGT. There are 15 residues in the CDR3. The V gene lost 1 base and the J gene lost 7 bases, with 14 bases spanning the gap. The CDR3 DNA follows: TGTGCCAGCAGTTACTTTAGTGTAGCGTGGAATGAGCAGTTCTTC. It encodes CASSYFSVAWNEQFF.

The rearrangement uses TRBV2 and TRBJ2-3; D gene ambiguous. V was shortened by 11 bases and J by 0 bases, with 21 bases between the two germline ends. CDR1 and CDR2 (germline): SNHLY, FYNNEI. The length of the CDR3 is 16 residues. The CDR3 nucleotides are TGTGCCCAGCAACCCGGCCCCCCCACCAGCACAGATACGCAGTATTTT. Protein: CAQQPGPPTSTDTQYF.

This clonotype has a single count. The chain employs TRBV20-1 and TRBJ2-1; 9 bases are a match to TRBD2. The CDR3 runs 12 residues. The ends lost 4 bases at V and 6 bases at J; junction bases unmatched: 1. Germline V gene lookup returns CDR1 DFQATT and CDR2 SNEGSKA (reference sequence). The CDR3 region is CSAILAGNEQFF. The CDR3 region has the DNA TGCAGTGCTATACTAGCGGGCAATGAGCAGTTCTTC.

The V call is TRBV19, the J call TRBJ2-5; 7 positions match TRBD1. Germline CDR1 LNHDA, CDR2 SQIVND (reference sequence). The J segment lost 2 bases and the V segment lost 5 bases, leaving 2 bases of the junction unmatched. This CDR3 is built from 13 residues. This CDR3 is CASSQQGQETQYF. As DNA, the CDR3 is TGTGCCAGTAGTCAACAGGGGCAAGAGACCCAGTACTTC.

This chain links TRBV7-9 with TRBJ2-6; 12 positions agree with TRBD1. This CDR3 spans 17 amino acids. The trim removed 8 bases at V and 2 bases at J, leaving 7 bases unmatched. Germline CDR1 is SEHNR and CDR2 is FQNEAQ (reference sequence). CDR3 nucleotides: TGTGCCAGCGCTACGGGACAGGGGGCACCTGGGGCCAACGTCCTGACTTTC. Translated: CASATGQGAPGANVLTF.

The V gene is TRBV29-1, the J gene TRBJ2-5, with a weak D call TRBD1 (5 bases). Trimming cost V 4 bases and J 4 bases, with 10 bases left between them. This CDR3 region has 12 residues. In germline, CDR1 is SQVTM, CDR2 ANQGSEA. CDR3 sequence (DNA): TGCAGCGTTGGCAGGGAATCAGAGACCCAGTACTTC. It is translated as CSVGRESETQYF.

The chain has TRBV5-1 and TRBJ1-4; 8 bases fit TRBD1. The CDR3 has 15 residues. Germline lookup yields CDR1 SGHRS and CDR2 YFSETQ. J was trimmed by 7 bases and V by 0 bases; bases with no gene match: 5. CDR3 residues: CASSLAGTGAEKLFF. CDR3 nucleotide sequence: TGCGCCAGCAGCTTGGCCGGGACAGGCGCTGAAAAACTGTTTTTT.

This rearrangement joins TRBV2 to TRBJ1-1; the D is unclear. The CDR3 length is 14 residues. From germline, CDR1 is SNHLY and CDR2 FYNNEI. The ends were cut back, 3 bases at V and 4 bases at J, with 12 bases in the middle. The CDR3 region is CASSDGGLGTEAFF. The CDR3 DNA reads as TGTGCCAGCAGTGATGGAGGGCTTGGCACTGAAGCTTTCTTT.

This clonotype has just a few counts. The gene calls are TRBV28 and TRBJ2-2; tentative D call: TRBD1 (6 bases). The CDR3 runs 14 residues. The germline V and J ends were trimmed by 6 bases and 5 bases, with 13 bases remaining between them. The germline CDR1 and CDR2 sequences are MDHEN and SYDVKM. The CDR3 loop is CASSQARGTGELFF. The CDR3, as DNA: TGTGCCAGCAGCCAAGCTAGGGGGACCGGGGAGCTGTTTTTT.

This clonotype was counted a few times. The chain has TRBV29-1 and TRBJ1-1, with a possible D match to TRBD1 (5 bases). Trimming cost V 6 bases and J 4 bases, with 18 bases left between them. Germline CDR1 and CDR2: SQVTM and ANQGSEA. This CDR3 comprises 14 residues. The CDR3 DNA reads as TGCAGCGTCCATGGGGCGGTGGGGGGCACTGAAGCTTTCTTT. This encodes CSVHGAVGGTEAFF.